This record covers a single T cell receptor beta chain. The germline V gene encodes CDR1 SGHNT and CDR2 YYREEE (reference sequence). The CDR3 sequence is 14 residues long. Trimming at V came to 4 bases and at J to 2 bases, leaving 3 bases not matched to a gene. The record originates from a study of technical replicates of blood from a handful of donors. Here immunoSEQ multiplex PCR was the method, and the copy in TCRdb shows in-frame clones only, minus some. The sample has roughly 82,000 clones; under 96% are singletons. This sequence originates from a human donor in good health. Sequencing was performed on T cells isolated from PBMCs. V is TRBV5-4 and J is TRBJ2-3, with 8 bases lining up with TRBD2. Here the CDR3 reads CASSSGSLTDTQYF. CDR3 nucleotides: TGTGCCAGCAGCAGCGGGAGTCTCACAGATACGCAGTATTTT.